Listed here are 26 T cell receptor beta chains from one sample, sequenced in a study of blood T cell repertoires in COVID-19. The assay was immunoSEQ multiplex PCR, and TCRdb's table has in-frame clones only and misses some. The data contain 180,000 or so clones, 86% of them singletons. Sequencing used peripheral blood. Every receptor here comes from a man younger than 35 with acute or convalescent COVID-19.

The chain carries TRBV14 and TRBJ2-3, with TRBD2 as a possible D gene (7 bases). Germline V CDR1 and CDR2: SGHDN, FVKESK. V lost 2 bases and J lost 1, with 16 bases in between. This CDR3 comprises 17 residues. Here the CDR3 DNA reads TGTGCCAGCAGCCAACCCTACGCGGGGGCTCGCACAGATACGCAGTATTTT. Protein: CASSQPYAGARTDTQYF.

This chain connects TRBV7-9 to TRBJ1-4; D is possibly TRBD1 (6 bases). CDR1 and CDR2 (germline): SEHNR, FQNEAQ (reference sequence). The CDR3 has 16 amino acids. Trimming stripped 5 bases from V and 5 bases from J, with 18 bases between. The CDR3 here is CASSLEPGQLNEKLFF. The CDR3, as DNA: TGTGCCAGCAGCCTGGAACCGGGACAACTGAATGAAAAACTGTTTTTT.

The rearrangement links TRBV12-5 to TRBJ1-1, with D uncertain. The CDR3 has 12 amino acids. The V end was cut by 6 bases, the J end by 3 bases, with 8 bases between. Germline-derived CDR1 and CDR2 are LGHNT and FRNRAP. The CDR3 DNA reads as TGTGCTAGTGGAGCGGGTCACACTGAAGCTTTCTTT. Its protein product is CASGAGHTEAFF.

In DNA form, the CDR3 reads TGTGCCTGGAGCCGAGCGGGGGGGAGCACAGATACGCAGTATTTT. It encodes CAWSRAGGSTDTQYF. This rearrangement joins TRBV30 to TRBJ2-3; 10 bases are shared with TRBD2. Germline V gene lookup returns CDR1 GTSNPN and CDR2 SVGIG (reference sequence). The CDR3 loop spans 15 amino acids. V was clipped by 3 bases and J by 0 bases; unmatched bases: 3.

This clone was observed a handful of times. Sequence at one end of the junction differs from germline and may be a read error. This chain connects TRBV7-9 to TRBJ2-7; 7 bases are a match to TRBD1. CDR1 is SEHNR and CDR2 is FQNEAQ in the germline V gene (reference sequence). The CDR3 loop spans 11 amino acids. The CDR3 nucleotides are TGTGCCAGCAGCGCAGGACAGGTTTGGCACTTC. Residues: CASSAGQVWHF.

This chain links TRBV6-5 with TRBJ1-2; the D gene is possibly TRBD1 (5 bases). The CDR3 spans 14 residues. CDR1 and CDR2 (germline): MNHEY, SVGAGI. Trimming shortened V by 5 bases and J by 8 bases, and 18 bases separated the two germline ends. The CDR3 is CASSRQLRRGGYTF. DNA for the CDR3: TGTGCCAGCAGTAGACAGTTGAGGCGGGGGGGCTACACCTTC.

This chain joins TRBV10-2 and TRBJ1-5; possibly TRBD1 for D (5 bases). V was clipped by 0 bases and J by 3 bases, with 15 bases between them. The CDR3 consists of 17 residues. In germline, CDR1 is WSHSY, CDR2 SAAADI. CDR3 in DNA: TGCGCCAGCAGTGAGTCGAAGGTATACAGGCTCAATCAGCCCCAGCATTTT. This encodes CASSESKVYRLNQPQHF.

This chain connects TRBV18 to TRBJ1-2; 7 nucleotides line up with TRBD1. The CDR3 covers 14 residues. V shed 3 bases and J 10 bases; nucleotides not matched to a gene: 11. CDR1 KGHSH and CDR2 LQKENI come from the germline V gene. The CDR3 loop is CASSPTGTDRDYTF. The DNA for the CDR3 is TGTGCCAGCTCACCGACCGGAACTGACAGGGACTACACCTTC.

This clone was seen a handful of times. The chain has TRBV2 and TRBJ1-6; D unclear. CDR3 length: 13 amino acids. V lost 1 base and J lost 7, with 5 bases in between. Germline lookup yields CDR1 SNHLY and CDR2 FYNNEI. CDR3 protein: CASSEDRNSPLHF. CDR3 in DNA: TGTGCCAGCAGTGAAGACAGAAATTCACCCCTCCACTTT.

This rearrangement joins TRBV6-2 or TRBV6-3 to TRBJ2-3; possible D gene TRBD1, 6 bases. The V end lost 6 bases, the J end lost 4 bases, and 17 bases lay between the germline ends. This CDR3 has 15 amino acids. Germline CDR1 and CDR2: MNHEY and SVGEGT. DNA of the CDR3: TGTGCCAGCAGCTCTAGGGACAATTCTCCAGATACGCAGTATTTT. Amino acid sequence: CASSSRDNSPDTQYF.

V is TRBV30 and J is TRBJ1-6; D is ambiguous. CDR3 length: 17 amino acids. V was clipped by 4 bases and J by 8 bases, with 24 bases between them. Germline CDR1 reads GTSNPN; CDR2 reads SVGIG (reference sequence). CDR3 protein: CAWTVGRILTSDSPLHF. For the CDR3, the DNA is TGTGCCTGGACCGTAGGACGGATCCTAACTAGCGATTCACCCCTCCACTTT.

This rearrangement joins TRBV24-1 to TRBJ1-2; a possible D gene is TRBD1 (5 bases). V lost 3 bases to trimming and J lost 7 bases, with 20 bases between them. CDR3 length equals 16 residues. Germline V gene data show CDR1 as KGHDR and CDR2 as SFDVKD. The CDR3 DNA sequence: TGTGCCACCAGTGATCCTGCGGGGGGAGGGGTCGGTGGCTACACCTTC. Protein: CATSDPAGGGVGGYTF.

This rearrangement joins TRBV9 to TRBJ2-2; 7 nucleotides agree with TRBD1. With 1 base clipped from V and 4 bases from J, the junction kept 4 bases outside the gene matches. The CDR3 is 15 amino acids. The V gene's germline CDR1 is SGDLS and CDR2 YYNGEE. CDR3 bases: TGTGCCAGCAGCGTACGGCCAGGGGGCACCGGGGAGCTGTTTTTT. Translation: CASSVRPGGTGELFF. The complete variable domain, with remaining parts taken from reference TRBV9 and TRBJ2-2, reads DSGVTQTPKHLITATGQRVTLRCSPRSGDLSVYWYQQSLDQGLQFLIQYYNGEERAKGNILERFSAQQFPDLHSELNLSSLELGDSALYFCASSVRPGGTGELFFGEGSRLTVL.

The chain employs TRBV19 and TRBJ1-2, with 8 bases aligning to TRBD1. Germline trimming cut 4 bases from V and 7 bases from J; bases unmatched to any gene: 8. The germline V gene encodes CDR1 LNHDA and CDR2 SQIVND (reference sequence). This CDR3 has 14 residues. The CDR3 coding sequence is TGTGCCAGTAGTAAGGCAGGGGGCAACCGTGGCTACACCTTC. As protein: CASSKAGGNRGYTF.

V gene TRBV18 combines with J gene TRBJ1-2; a possible D gene is TRBD1 (5 bases). Trimming left V 0 bases short and J 7 bases short, with 18 bases between. CDR1 KGHSH and CDR2 LQKENI come from the germline V gene. The CDR3 has 16 amino acids. The CDR3 is CASSPPSTGSVSGYTF. The DNA for the CDR3 is TGTGCCAGCTCACCACCGAGTACAGGATCAGTCAGTGGCTACACCTTC.

The chain has TRBV4-2 and TRBJ2-3, with D tentatively TRBD2 (5 bases). Germline V CDR1 and CDR2: LGHNA, YNFKEQ. The CDR3 runs to 15 residues. Trimming pared 0 bases from V and 5 bases from J, leaving 12 bases between. The CDR3 protein is CASSQDRLAKDTQYF. The CDR3 nucleotides are TGTGCCAGCAGCCAAGATCGGCTAGCAAAAGATACGCAGTATTTT.

The chain recombines TRBV18 with TRBJ2-3; 15 nucleotides line up with TRBD2. Per the germline V gene, CDR1 is KGHSH and CDR2 is LQKENI. With 9 bases clipped from V and 1 base from J, the junction kept 2 bases outside the gene matches. The CDR3 has 15 amino acids. This chain's CDR3 is CASRTSGGGTDTQYF. The CDR3 coding sequence is TGTGCCAGTCGGACTAGCGGGGGGGGCACAGATACGCAGTATTTT.

V gene TRBV3-1 (or the pseudogene TRBV3-2) combines with J gene TRBJ1-1; TRBD1 is a possible D gene (6 bases). The CDR3 runs to 12 residues. Germline V gene data show CDR1 as LGHDT and CDR2 as YNNKEL (reference sequence). V shed 10 bases and J shed 6 bases, with 15 bases lying between them. CDR3 region: CATSGGGAEAFF. The CDR3 DNA reads TGTGCCACTTCAGGAGGGGGGGCTGAAGCTTTCTTT.

The chain carries TRBV5-1 and TRBJ2-7; the match to TRBD1 covers 7 bases. V was clipped by 4 bases and J by 6 bases; unmatched bases: 19. Germline CDR1 SGHRS, CDR2 YFSETQ. The CDR3 is 17 residues long. The CDR3 here is CASSRSYRDRAFSEQYF. CDR3 DNA sequence: TGCGCCAGCAGCCGATCGTACCGGGACAGAGCCTTTTCCGAGCAGTACTTC. Full variable domain (missing parts from reference TRBV5-1 and TRBJ2-7): KAGVTQTPRYLIKTRGQQVTLSCSPISGHRSVSWYQQTPGQGLQFLFEYFSETQRNKGNFPGRFSGRQFSNSRSEMNVSTLELGDSALYLCASSRSYRDRAFSEQYFGPGTRLTVT.

V gene TRBV7-2 combines with J gene TRBJ1-1; tentatively, D is TRBD1 (6 bases). This CDR3 comprises 13 residues. Looked up from germline, CDR1 is SGHTA and CDR2 is FQGNSA. The V and J ends lost 4 bases and 1 base respectively, with 7 bases between them. The CDR3, as DNA: TGTGCCAGCAGCTCGGACAGGAACACTGAAGCTTTCTTT. It yields the protein CASSSDRNTEAFF.

This sequence joins TRBV11-2 and TRBJ2-7; D may be TRBD1 (6 bases). The V gene's germline CDR1 is SGHAT and CDR2 FQNNGV. The CDR3 sequence is 14 residues long. Trimming stripped 5 bases from V and 4 bases from J, with 15 bases between. CDR3 DNA: TGTGCCAGCAGCAAACCGGGACAACCATACGAGCAGTACTTC. Amino acid sequence: CASSKPGQPYEQYF.

In this sample, this clone turned up once. The rearrangement uses TRBV5-4 and TRBJ1-6, with 8 nucleotides matching TRBD1. Looked up from germline, CDR1 is SGHNT and CDR2 is YYREEE (reference sequence). The junction had 9 bases not matched to a gene; V was cut back by 5 bases and J by 5 bases. This CDR3 is 16 amino acids long. The CDR3 sequence is CASSSRDRGDNSPLHF. The CDR3 DNA sequence: TGTGCCAGCAGTTCACGCGACAGGGGCGATAATTCACCCCTCCACTTT.

The J gene is TRBJ1-2, the V gene TRBV19; 12 bases are a match to TRBD1. There are 16 residues in the CDR3. V dropped 5 bases and J dropped 4; count of bases not matched to a gene: 8. Germline V gene sequence: CDR1 LNHDA, CDR2 SQIVND (reference sequence). CDR3 amino acids: CASSESPGQGAYGYTF. The CDR3 coding sequence is TGTGCCAGTAGTGAATCACCGGGACAGGGGGCCTATGGCTACACCTTC.

CDR3 nucleotides: TGTGCCATCGGGGGAGCCGGCGAGCAGTACTTC. Encoded protein: CAIGGAGEQYF. The rearrangement joins TRBV3-1 (or the pseudogene TRBV3-2) to TRBJ2-7, with D possibly TRBD2 on 6 matching bases. The CDR3 covers 11 residues. V lost 10 bases, J lost 6 bases, and 13 bases lay in between. The germline CDR1 and CDR2 sequences are LGHDT and YNNKEL (reference sequence).

The chain's CDR3 is CASSLRGETEAFF. Written as DNA, the CDR3 is TGTGCCAGCAGCTTAAGGGGGGAAACTGAAGCTTTCTTT. The chain combines TRBV7-3 with TRBJ1-1; tentatively, D is TRBD1 (5 bases). The germline CDR1 and CDR2 sequences are SGHTA and FQGTGA. The length of the CDR3 is 13 residues. V dropped 1 base and J dropped 5 bases, with 8 bases sitting between them.

To note about this clone: Other DNA sequences in the same sample also yield this CDR3. This chain uses TRBV6-5 with TRBJ1-4, with a tentative D call TRBD1 (6 bases). This CDR3 is built from 14 residues. V gave up 0 bases and J gave up 8 bases, with 10 bases separating them. Germline V gene data show CDR1 as MNHEY and CDR2 as SVGAGI. The CDR3 DNA reads TGTGCCAGCAGTTACTCGAGGGACAACGAAAAACTGTTTTTT. Protein sequence: CASSYSRDNEKLFF.